The TCR beta chain described here comes from a study of T-cell memory formation after mild COVID-19. Broader study findings: Mostly located in CM and EM were contracting CD4+ clones, with contracting CD8+ clones located in EMRA. Day 15 to 85 contractors were CD4/CD8 balanced; later expanders leaned CD4+. Some clones that responded turned up in pre-infection memory, which suggests that cross-reactive memory joined in.

Trimming removed 4 bases from V and 5 bases from J, with 18 bases in between. The CDR3 consists of 15 residues. CDR1 is SGHKS and CDR2 is YYEKEE in the germline V gene (reference sequence). 5'RACE with constant-segment primers built TCRalpha and TCRbeta cDNA libraries with UMIs. TCRdb redid the calling of the 5' RACE reads with MiXCR, one entry per CDR3 protein. The data hold over 300,000 distinct CDR3 sequences, with 20% to 25% observed a single time. About this clonotype itself: Its matching antigen is unknown.

V gene TRBV5-5 combines with J gene TRBJ2-5; TRBD1 or TRBD2 may be the D gene (5 bases each). This receptor was obtained from a man younger than 35 who had mild COVID-19 (a few samples of this study predate the infection). Cell type and time point are not known. The material sequenced was PBMCs or a T cell subset sorted from them (not recorded which). The CDR3 nucleotides read TGTGCCAGCAGCGGCGGTTTGGGACCCCAGGAGACCCAGTACTTC. Its translation: CASSGGLGPQETQYF.